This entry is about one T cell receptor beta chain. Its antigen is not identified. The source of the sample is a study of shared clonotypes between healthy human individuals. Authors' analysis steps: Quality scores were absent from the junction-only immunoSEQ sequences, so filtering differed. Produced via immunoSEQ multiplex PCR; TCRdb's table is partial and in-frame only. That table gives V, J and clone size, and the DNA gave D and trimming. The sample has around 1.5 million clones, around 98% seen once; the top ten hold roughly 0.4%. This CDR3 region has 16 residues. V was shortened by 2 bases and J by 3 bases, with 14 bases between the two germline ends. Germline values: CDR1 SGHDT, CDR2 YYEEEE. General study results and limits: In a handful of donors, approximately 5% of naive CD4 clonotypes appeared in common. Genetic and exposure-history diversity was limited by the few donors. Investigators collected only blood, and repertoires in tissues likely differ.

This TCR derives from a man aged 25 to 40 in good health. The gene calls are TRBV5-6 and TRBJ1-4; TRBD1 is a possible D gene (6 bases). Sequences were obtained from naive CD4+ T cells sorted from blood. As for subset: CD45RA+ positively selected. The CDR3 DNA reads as TGTGCCAGCAGCTTCCGGGACACCCGCCCTAATGAAAAACTGTTTTTT. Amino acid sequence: CASSFRDTRPNEKLFF.